Below, 18 T cell receptor beta chains from the same sample are listed, as sequenced in a study of beta chain features in type 1 diabetes. Investigators reverse transcribed all isolated RNA, so they sequenced expressed TCRB transcripts. Profiled with immunoSEQ multiplex PCR; TCRdb holds only in-frame clones, not every one. The sample shows 200,000 to 300,000 clones, roughly a tenth of them seen only once. Broader study findings: Shortening that was moderate but significant affected the TCRB CDR3s of Type 1 diabetes patients in all four CD4+ subsets.

What these receptors recognize is not known. Sequencing was done on a sample of naive CD4+ T cells from blood. The receptors were gathered from a man under 40 with type 1 diabetes.

The chain combines TRBV9 with TRBJ1-4, with D unclear. V was cut by 4 bases and J by 8 bases, with 18 bases left in between. The CDR3 has 15 residues. Germline-derived CDR1 and CDR2 are SGDLS and YYNGEE. DNA for the CDR3: TGTGCCAGCAGCTCGACACCTTCGATCGCCGAAAAACTGTTTTTT. Translating gives CASSSTPSIAEKLFF.

Only a few counts were recorded for this clone. The rearrangement joins TRBV13 to TRBJ1-3; D not resolved. Per germline, CDR1 PRHDT and CDR2 FYEKMQ (reference sequence). Trimming shortened V by 6 bases and J by 4 bases, and 10 bases separated the two germline ends. The CDR3 is 13 amino acids. The CDR3 is CASRARGGNTIYF. The CDR3 nucleotides read TGTGCCAGCAGGGCCAGAGGAGGAAACACCATATATTTT.

This clone was picked up a small number of times. The chain links TRBV29-1 to TRBJ2-2; 10 positions agree with TRBD2. CDR3 length equals 14 residues. The J segment lost 3 bases and the V segment lost 4 bases, leaving 2 bases of the junction unmatched. Looked up from germline, CDR1 is SQVTM and CDR2 is ANQGSEA. The CDR3: CSVGSGGYTGELFF. The CDR3 nucleotides are TGCAGCGTTGGTAGCGGGGGGTACACCGGGGAGCTGTTTTTT.

This clone was recorded a few times. V gene TRBV7-2 combines with J gene TRBJ1-2, with D perhaps matching TRBD1 (5 bases). CDR1 is SGHTA, CDR2 FQGNSA, per germline. The CDR3 length is 14 residues. V lost 5 bases and J lost 4, with 14 bases in between. The CDR3: CASSRDPGGYGYTF. In nucleotides, the CDR3 is TGTGCCAGCAGCAGGGACCCCGGGGGCTATGGCTACACCTTC. Full variable domain (missing parts from reference TRBV7-2 and TRBJ1-2): GAGVSQSPSNKVTEKGKDVELRCDPISGHTALYWYRQSLGQGLEFLIYFQGNSAPDKSGLPSDRFSAERTGGSVSTLTIQRTQQEDSAVYLCASSRDPGGYGYTFGSGTRLTVV.

This clone was found a few times. CDR3 sequence: CASSHTVNTEAFF. The CDR3 coding sequence is TGCGCCAGCAGCCACACAGTGAACACTGAAGCTTTCTTT. J is TRBJ1-1 and V is TRBV5-1; D remains unclear. The CDR3 loop spans 13 amino acids. The V end was cut by 4 bases, the J end by 0 bases, with 7 bases between. CDR1 and CDR2 (germline): SGHRS, YFSETQ.

The V gene is TRBV7-2, the J gene TRBJ1-5; 10 positions agree with TRBD1. CDR1 is SGHTA, CDR2 FQGNSA, per germline. The CDR3 is 15 residues long. The V segment lost 4 bases and the J segment 6 bases; nucleotides outside the gene matches: 6. CDR3 residues: CASSSPGQGSQPQHF. The CDR3 DNA sequence: TGTGCCAGCAGCTCGCCGGGACAGGGGAGTCAGCCCCAGCATTTT. Based on the CDR3 plus reference TRBV7-2 and TRBJ1-5, the full variable domain is GAGVSQSPSNKVTEKGKDVELRCDPISGHTALYWYRQSLGQGLEFLIYFQGNSAPDKSGLPSDRFSAERTGGSVSTLTIQRTQQEDSAVYLCASSSPGQGSQPQHFGDGTRLSIL.

The chain carries TRBV28 and TRBJ1-5, with 9 bases aligning to TRBD1. CDR3 length: 13 amino acids. Germline trimming cut 6 bases from V and 7 bases from J; bases unmatched to any gene: 4. The germline CDR1 and CDR2 sequences are MDHEN and SYDVKM. CDR3 sequence (DNA): TGTGCCAGCAGACGGACAGGGGACCAGCCCCAGCATTTT. This encodes CASRRTGDQPQHF. The full variable domain, completed using reference TRBV28 and TRBJ1-5, is DVKVTQSSRYLVKRTGEKVFLECVQDMDHENMFWYRQDPGLGLRLIYFSYDVKMKEKGDIPEGYSVSREKKERFSLILESASTNQTSMYLCASRRTGDQPQHFGDGTRLSIL.

V and J are TRBV5-1 and TRBJ2-3; TRBD1 matches at 8 bases. Germline V CDR1 and CDR2: SGHRS, YFSETQ. The CDR3 sequence is 14 residues long. V shed 5 bases, J shed 2 bases, and the junction held 4 bases outside the gene matches. CDR3 sequence reads: CASSRQGNTDTQYF. The CDR3 nucleotides are TGCGCCAGCAGTCGACAGGGGAACACAGATACGCAGTATTTT.

The V and J genes are TRBV2 and TRBJ1-4; possibly TRBD1 for D (6 bases). Germline V gene lookup returns CDR1 SNHLY and CDR2 FYNNEI. The CDR3 is 12 amino acids. Trimming removed 8 bases from V and 12 bases from J, with 16 bases in between. CDR3 in DNA: TGTGCCAGCGAGCTAGGGGGGGGCGAACTGTTTTTT. Amino acid sequence: CASELGGGELFF. Using reference TRBV2 and TRBJ1-4 for the parts outside the CDR3, the full variable domain is EPEVTQTPSHQVTQMGQEVILRCVPISNHLYFYWYRQILGQKVEFLVSFYNNEISEKSEIFDDQFSVERPDGSNFTLKIRSTKLEDSAMYFCASELGGGELFFGSGTQLSVL.

The gene calls are TRBV5-1 and TRBJ2-3; a possible D gene is TRBD2 (5 bases). CDR1 SGHRS and CDR2 YFSETQ come from the germline V gene. V gave up 8 bases and J gave up 2 bases, with 15 bases separating them. CDR3 length equals 14 residues. The CDR3 region has the DNA TGCGCCAGTGGAGGAGGTATCTCCACAGATACGCAGTATTTT. Protein product: CASGGGISTDTQYF.

Regarding this clone: Within the sample, other DNA sequences also encode this same CDR3. The CDR3, as DNA: TGTGCCAGCAGTTCGACAGTAAACACTGAAGCTTTCTTT. It translates to CASSSTVNTEAFF. The chain has TRBV6-5 and TRBJ1-1, with a possible D match to TRBD1 (5 bases). From germline, CDR1 is MNHEY and CDR2 SVGAGI. V lost 4 bases, J lost 2 bases, and 8 bases lay in between. This CDR3 contains 13 residues.

The genes are TRBV28 and TRBJ1-1; the match to TRBD1 covers 7 bases. The V gene end was trimmed by 5 bases and the J gene end by 12 bases; junction bases not matched to a gene: 6. The CDR3 contains 11 residues. Germline V lookup: CDR1 MDHEN, CDR2 SYDVKM. CDR3 region: CASSAGQSPFF. The CDR3 nucleotides read TGTGCCAGCAGTGCGGGACAGTCTCCTTTCTTT.

The V call is TRBV30, the J call TRBJ2-7; possibly TRBD2 for D (7 bases). CDR1 and CDR2 from the germline V gene are GTSNPN and SVGIG (reference sequence). Trimming shortened V by 3 bases and J by 5 bases, and 17 bases separated the two germline ends. The CDR3 covers 14 residues. The CDR3 spells CAWSVGGALDEQYF. The CDR3 region has the DNA TGTGCCTGGAGCGTGGGGGGGGCCCTTGACGAGCAGTACTTC.

This clone came up once. V is TRBV9 and J is TRBJ2-1, with 8 positions matching TRBD2. The junction had 10 bases not matched to a gene; V was cut back by 0 bases and J by 5 bases. CDR1 and CDR2 (germline): SGDLS, YYNGEE. This CDR3 spans 17 amino acids. The CDR3 is CASSVEIRLAGDNEQFF. The DNA of the CDR3 is TGTGCCAGCAGCGTAGAAATCAGGCTAGCGGGCGACAATGAGCAGTTCTTC.

The chain combines TRBV10-3 with TRBJ1-1, with 12 bases that match TRBD1. The CDR3 runs 16 residues. The J segment lost 1 base and the V segment lost 5 bases, leaving 5 bases of the junction unmatched. Germline CDR1 and CDR2: ENHRY and SYGVKD. CDR3: CAISPGTGGENTEAFF. CDR3 DNA: TGTGCCATCAGTCCCGGGACAGGGGGCGAGAACACTGAAGCTTTCTTT.

V usage is TRBV19 and J usage is TRBJ2-1; TRBD1 matches 10 bases. The CDR3 is made up of 15 amino acids. The germline gives CDR1 LNHDA, CDR2 SQIVND (reference sequence). The J segment lost 7 bases and the V segment lost 10 bases, leaving 13 bases of the junction unmatched. Here the CDR3 reads CAIADGTGDPNEQFF. CDR3 in DNA: TGTGCCATCGCGGACGGGACAGGGGATCCAAATGAGCAGTTCTTC.

This rearrangement joins TRBV12-5 to TRBJ2-1; no clear D gene. Germline V CDR1 and CDR2: LGHNT, FRNRAP. V lost 3 bases and J lost 8, with 11 bases in between. The CDR3 totals 13 residues. In nucleotides, the CDR3 is TGTGCTAGTGGTTTTGGTATCGGAGATGAGCAGTTCTTC. Translating it yields CASGFGIGDEQFF.

V is TRBV29-1 and J is TRBJ1-1; maybe TRBD1 (6 bases). Trimming took 0 bases from V and 12 from J, leaving 20 bases between them. CDR1 and CDR2 (germline): SQVTM, ANQGSEA. This CDR3 is built from 14 residues. CDR3 region: CSVEEWNRVTGTFF. The CDR3 DNA reads as TGCAGCGTTGAAGAATGGAACAGGGTCACTGGAACTTTCTTT.